This T cell receptor (beta chain) comes out of a study of T cell responses to AZD1222 COVID-19 vaccine. On this clone: Its antigen is not identified.

Overall study results and limits: Regions 160-218 and 743-854 dominated among vaccine-associated CD4 TCRs spanning spike. Unmutated variant regions reportedly attract nearly half of all spike-specific TCRs.

TCRdb's copy holds only in-frame clones and misses some; the assay was immunoSEQ multiplex PCR. The top ten hold 6.9% of the sample, which has some 130,000 clones, 90% seen once. The germline gives CDR1 KGHSH, CDR2 LQKENI. This CDR3 region has 17 residues. Trimming cost V 5 bases and J 5 bases; bases outside gene matches: 17. The receptor's source is an adult in good health. The sample here was peripheral blood, taken on day 0 of AZD1222 vaccination. The chain employs TRBV18 and TRBJ1-1; 7 positions match TRBD1. The CDR3 DNA follows: TGTGCCAGCTCAACAGGACCAACAGGGGCGCTGGGGACTGAAGCTTTCTTT. Translating gives CASSTGPTGALGTEAFF.